Listed below are T cell receptor beta chains from one sample, sequenced in a study of naive and memory T cell subsets. One entry per CDR3 protein, called by TCRdb with MiXCR from the UMI-ligation and nested PCR reads. The sample shows 140,000 to 150,000 distinct CDR3 sequences, about 17% of them seen only once. The sample was naive CD4+ T cells from blood. These TCRs come from a human donor in good health. The CDR3 runs from the conserved cysteine through the conserved F or W. D genes are given only for firm matches. Size values are once, few and many counts, or a class for expanded clones, and some rows have none.

J	D	V	size	DNA	CDR3
TRBJ2-1	TRBD1	TRBV20-1	.	TGCAGTGCTCCCGACAGGGGGCTAGGCAATGAGCAGTTCTTC	CSAPDRGLGNEQFF
TRBJ2-7	TRBD2	TRBV5-4	.	TGTGCCAGCAGTTTCGGGATCGCGGGAGCACGCGAGCAGTACTTC	CASSFGIAGAREQYF
TRBJ2-2	.	TRBV29-1	.	TGCAGCGCTGGGGGGGCAGGGACCACCGGGGAGCTGTTTTTT	CSAGGAGTTGELFF
TRBJ2-3	.	TRBV20-1	.	TGCAGTGCTGGTCGGGCCTTAGATACGCAGTATTTT	CSAGRALDTQYF
TRBJ2-1	TRBD2	TRBV7-2	.	TGTGCCAGCAGCTTAGGGGGTACTAGCGGATACAATGAGCAGTTCTTC	CASSLGGTSGYNEQFF
TRBJ2-1	TRBD2	TRBV18	.	TGTGCCAGCTCACCACTAGCGGGAGGGAACAATGAGCAGTTCTTC	CASSPLAGGNNEQFF
TRBJ2-3	TRBD2	TRBV24-1	.	TGTGCCACCAGTGATCTAGCGGGAGCGACCCCGGATACGCAGTATTTT	CATSDLAGATPDTQYF
TRBJ2-7	TRBD2	TRBV4-1	.	TGCGCCAGCAGCCAGCCCGGCGGGGGAAAGGGGCAGTACTTC	CASSQPGGGKGQYF
TRBJ2-1	TRBD1	TRBV18	.	TGTGCCAGCTCACCAGTCCCTGACAGGGGACACAATGAGCAGTTCTTC	CASSPVPDRGHNEQFF
TRBJ2-5	.	TRBV7-2	many	TGTGCCAGCAGCTTGGAAAACAGGCCTCAAGAGACCCAGTACTTC	CASSLENRPQETQYF
TRBJ1-5	.	TRBV4-1	few	TGCGCCAGCAGCCACGAGGGAGCGGGCAATCAGCCCCAGCATTTT	CASSHEGAGNQPQHF
TRBJ2-1	.	TRBV7-7	many	TGTGCCAGCAGCGACCGTCTTGATCGGAAAACCTACAATGAGCAGTTCTTC	CASSDRLDRKTYNEQFF
TRBJ2-7	.	TRBV28	few	TGTGCCAGCAGCACTACCTACGAGCAGTACTTC	CASSTTYEQYF
TRBJ2-7	.	TRBV11-1	many	TGTGCCAGCAGCTTAGCTCCACCATACGAGCAGTACTTC	CASSLAPPYEQYF
TRBJ2-7	.	TRBV7-8	.	TGTGCCAGCAGCTTAGCGCGAATAGATCTCTACGAGCAGTACTTC	CASSLARIDLYEQYF
TRBJ2-3	.	TRBV7-9	few	TGTGCCAGCAGCCAAGGGGCAATCCAAAGCACAGATACGCAGTATTTT	CASSQGAIQSTDTQYF
TRBJ2-3	TRBD1	TRBV9	few	TGTGCCAGCAGCGCCCGATCGCGACAGGGGGGGGTAGATACGCAGTATTTT	CASSARSRQGGVDTQYF
TRBJ2-2	TRBD1	TRBV9	few	TGTGCCAGCAGCGGGGGACAGGGCTCCGGGGAGCTGTTTTTT	CASSGGQGSGELFF
TRBJ2-4	.	TRBV7-2	.	TGTGCCAGCAGCTTAGCGCCGTCAAGGGTAGGAAGAAACATTCAGTACTTC	CASSLAPSRVGRNIQYF
TRBJ1-5	.	TRBV5-1	.	TGCGCCAGCAGCTTGGACGGACGTAGCAATCAGCCCCAGCATTTT	CASSLDGRSNQPQHF
TRBJ1-2	.	TRBV11-2	.	TGTGCCAGCAGCTTAGAGTTATACAGGACTGGGAGAGGCTACACCTTC	CASSLELYRTGRGYTF
TRBJ2-1	.	TRBV30	.	TGTGCCTGGAGTAGGCTCCATGAGCAGTTCTTC	CAWSRLHEQFF
TRBJ2-7	TRBD2	TRBV18	.	TGTGCCAGCTCACCCGGGACTATTGGAAGAGGGGAGTACTTC	CASSPGTIGRGEYF
TRBJ1-1	TRBD1	TRBV3-1	once	TGTGCCAGCAGCCATAGACAGGGGCTGAACACTGAAGCTTTCTTT	CASSHRQGLNTEAFF
TRBJ2-1	TRBD2	TRBV7-7	few	TGTGCCAGCAGCCCCCGATCCTGGGGACTAGCGGGAGCCCACTCCTACAATGAGCAGTTCTTC	CASSPRSWGLAGAHSYNEQFF
TRBJ2-6	TRBD1	TRBV7-2	many	TGTGCCAGCAGGTCAACCGGACAGGGGTCCCCTGGGGCCAACGTCCTGACTTTC	CASRSTGQGSPGANVLTF
TRBJ2-1	TRBD2	TRBV20-1	few	TGCAGTGCTAGCGGGGGAGGGGAGCGAGATGTGTCGCAGTTCTTC	CSASGGGERDVSQFF
TRBJ2-7	TRBD2	TRBV2	.	TGTGCCAGCAGTGCGGATAAGACTAGCGGGACCTACGAGCAGTACTTC	CASSADKTSGTYEQYF
TRBJ2-3	.	TRBV20-1	few	TGCAGTGCTAGACCGGGGTTAAGCACAGATACGCAGTATTTT	CSARPGLSTDTQYF
TRBJ2-3	TRBD2	TRBV28	.	TGTGCCAGCAGTTCCGGGACTAGCGGGAGGTCCACAGATACGCAGTATTTT	CASSSGTSGRSTDTQYF
TRBJ2-6	TRBD1	TRBV30	.	TGTGCCTGGAGCGAGACAGGGACTGGGGCCAACGTCCTGACTTTC	CAWSETGTGANVLTF
TRBJ2-3	TRBD2	TRBV20-1	many	TGCAGTGCTAGAGATGGCGGGAGTGAGGAAGATACGCAGTATTTT	CSARDGGSEEDTQYF
TRBJ2-3	.	TRBV7-9	.	TGTGCCAGCAACCTAGAGGGGGATACGCAGTATTTT	CASNLEGDTQYF
TRBJ1-5	.	TRBV7-2	.	TGTGCCAGCAGCTTAGGCTCGCCCGGCCGGCCCCAGCATTTT	CASSLGSPGRPQHF
TRBJ1-3	.	TRBV6-5	few	TGTGCCAGCAGTTACTCGGGGACACCCCGCTCTGGAAACACCATATATTTT	CASSYSGTPRSGNTIYF
TRBJ2-5	.	TRBV4-1	.	TGCGCCAGCAGCCCGACCAGCGGAGAGACCCAGTACTTC	CASSPTSGETQYF
TRBJ2-2	.	TRBV6-1	.	TGTGCCAGCGGGACAACGAACACCGGGGAGCTGTTTTTT	CASGTTNTGELFF
TRBJ2-2	.	TRBV10-3	many	TGTGCCATCTGGGCGGGGAACACCGGGGAGCTGTTTTTT	CAIWAGNTGELFF
TRBJ2-7	.	TRBV23-1	.	TGCGCCAGCAGTCAGAGAGGCAGGGTTAGACCCTACGAGCAGTACTTC	CASSQRGRVRPYEQYF
TRBJ2-5	.	TRBV5-1	few	TGCGCCAGCAGCTTGGGTACGGGAGAGACCCAGTACTTC	CASSLGTGETQYF
TRBJ1-1	.	TRBV21-1	.	TGTGCCAGCAGACGCAAAGGGGCAGGCGTGTCCGAAGCTTTCTTT	CASRRKGAGVSEAFF
TRBJ2-1	.	TRBV7-2	.	TGTGCCAGCAGCTTATTAGGGTTGAAGACTGAGCAGTTCTTC	CASSLLGLKTEQFF
TRBJ1-5	.	TRBV19	.	TGTGCCAGTAGTATAGGGCCGGGTAGCAATCAGCCCCAGCATTTT	CASSIGPGSNQPQHF
TRBJ2-7	TRBD2	TRBV20-1	.	TGCAGTGCTTTGAAACTAGCGGGAGGCCTTAATTCAGCCTACGAGCAGTACTTC	CSALKLAGGLNSAYEQYF
TRBJ1-4	.	TRBV7-2	few	TGTGCCAGCAGCTTACTCGATCGTCCCAACCGAGAAAAACTGTTTTTT	CASSLLDRPNREKLFF
TRBJ2-3	.	TRBV29-1	many	TGCAGCGTTAGAGGACAGTTCACAGATACGCAGTATTTT	CSVRGQFTDTQYF
TRBJ2-3	TRBD2	TRBV27	.	TGTGCCAGCAGTTTTCTAGCGGGAGGGCACACAGATACGCAGTATTTT	CASSFLAGGHTDTQYF
TRBJ2-3	.	TRBV28	few	TGTGCCAGCAGTAGTCCCGGACGGTTCGGCGGAGATACGCAGTATTTT	CASSSPGRFGGDTQYF
TRBJ2-7	TRBD2	TRBV18	few	TGTGCCAGCTCACCCGGACTAGCGGGATTGAGCGAGCAGTACTTC	CASSPGLAGLSEQYF
TRBJ2-7	TRBD2	TRBV18	many	TGTGCCAGCTCACGGGGAGCGGGAGTGGAGCAGTACTTC	CASSRGAGVEQYF